This paragraph reports one T cell receptor (beta chain). Its specificity is unknown. Profiling relied on immunoSEQ multiplex PCR, and the TCRdb table lists in-frame clones only, not all of them. The table lists over 200,000 clones, roughly 80% of them singletons, with around 5.5% in the top ten. The CDR3 consists of 14 residues. Trimming took 8 bases from V and 1 from J, leaving 14 bases between them. Germline V gives CDR1 MDHEN, CDR2 SYDVKM. The data derive from a study of cytomegalovirus exposure and HLA in healthy donors. Study-wide background: The roughly 130 validation repertoires used the same platform as the 650 to 800 first-cohort repertoires, a later analysis reported. Findings and caveats of the study: Cytomegalovirus-associated TCR beta chains were listed, numbering over 150.

The donors were in the roughly 130-subject validation cohort; that cohort was separate from the approximately 700-subject first cohort. This TCR derives from a woman younger than 35 in good health and CMV-seronegative. Sequencing input: PBMCs. V gene TRBV28 combines with J gene TRBJ2-5, with D hard to call. The DNA of the CDR3 is TGTGCCAGCTATTCAAATGGCCTCCAAGAGACCCAGTACTTC. Its translation is CASYSNGLQETQYF.